Listed below are T cell receptor beta chains from one sample, sequenced in a study of neoadjuvant anti-PD-1 for oral cavity cancer. The protocol was immunoSEQ multiplex PCR, while the TCRdb copy is restricted to in-frame clones and leaves out a portion. The sample includes some 13,000 clones, approximately 72% seen only once; the top ten take about 2.9%. Sequencing was performed on PBMCs, taken after nivolumab (anti-PD-1) treatment. These receptors were collected from a person aged 35 to 85 with oral cavity squamous cell carcinoma. CDR3s include the opening cysteine and the closing phenylalanine or tryptophan. Fields, in order: clone size, D gene, V gene, J gene, CDR3 protein, CDR3 DNA. The D gene is left open where the match is weak. Clone size appears in some rows only: once, few, many, or a class for an expanded clone.

once	-	TRBV6-1	TRBJ2-1	CASSEGYRANEQFF	TGTGCCAGCAGTGAAGGGTACAGGGCCAATGAGCAGTTCTTC
few	TRBD1	TRBV30	TRBJ1-1	CAWAPGTGWNTEAFF	TGTGCCTGGGCACCCGGGACAGGATGGAACACTGAAGCTTTCTTT
-	TRBD2	TRBV10-2	TRBJ2-1	CASRDGLAGGPGRNEQFF	TGCGCCAGCAGGGATGGACTAGCGGGAGGGCCTGGGAGGAATGAGCAGTTCTTC
-	TRBD1	TRBV11-2	TRBJ1-1	CASSLGQGVTEAFF	TGTGCCAGCAGCTTAGGCCAGGGGGTAACTGAAGCTTTCTTT
-	TRBD2	TRBV29-1	TRBJ2-2	CSVAGRGVSGELFF	TGCAGCGTCGCCGGGAGGGGAGTATCCGGGGAGCTGTTTTTT
medium-sized	TRBD1	TRBV7-9	TRBJ2-7	CASSLVSTGGEQYF	TGTGCCAGCAGCTTAGTCTCGACAGGGGGCGAGCAGTACTTC
once	TRBD2	TRBV5-1	TRBJ2-3	CASRLAGGTDTQYF	TGCGCCAGCAGACTAGCGGGAGGTACCGATACGCAGTATTTT
-	-	TRBV6-6	TRBJ2-7	CASSSVGYEQYF	TGTGCCAGCAGCTCGGTGGGGTACGAGCAGTACTTC
-	-	TRBV10-3	TRBJ2-3	CAISVTGLQGDTQYF	TGTGCCATCAGTGTTACAGGACTACAAGGGGATACGCAGTATTTT
-	TRBD2	TRBV7-6	TRBJ2-7	CASSLDSGLVYEQYF	TGTGCCAGCAGCTTAGATTCGGGACTAGTGTACGAGCAGTACTTC
-	-	TRBV30	TRBJ2-7	CALWGDNYEQYF	TGTGCCTTGTGGGGGGACAACTACGAGCAGTACTTC
-	TRBD1	TRBV11-1	TRBJ2-4	CASSLLDRGNIQYF	TGTGCCAGCAGCTTACTGGACAGGGGAAACATTCAGTACTTC
-	-	TRBV9	TRBJ2-1	CASSVGLSNEQFF	TGTGCCAGCAGCGTAGGGCTTTCCAATGAGCAGTTCTTC
-	-	TRBV30	TRBJ2-1	CAWRGTYGFNEQFF	TGTGCCTGGAGGGGCACATACGGGTTCAATGAGCAGTTCTTC
-	TRBD2	TRBV7-9	TRBJ2-7	CASSGLAGSIEQYF	TGTGCCAGCAGCGGACTAGCGGGGTCTATAGAGCAGTACTTC
few	-	TRBV18	TRBJ1-5	CASSPGDNQPQHF	TGTGCCAGCTCCCCGGGGGACAATCAGCCCCAGCATTTT
-	-	TRBV7-9	TRBJ2-7	CASSFGVSYEQYF	TGTGCCAGCAGCTTTGGGGTATCCTACGAGCAGTACTTC
-	-	TRBV6-4	TRBJ1-1	CASRGAEAFF	TGTGCCAGCAGAGGGGCTGAAGCTTTCTTT
-	-	TRBV30	TRBJ2-5	CAWSGGTETQYF	TGTGCCTGGAGTGGCGGGACCGAGACCCAGTACTTC
-	-	TRBV2	TRBJ2-4	CASKPQGGKNIQYF	TGTGCCAGCAAGCCACAGGGCGGCAAAAACATTCAGTACTTC
-	TRBD2	TRBV5-4	TRBJ2-3	CASSFGGEDTQYF	TGTGCCAGCAGCTTTGGGGGGGAGGATACGCAGTATTTT
few	-	TRBV2	TRBJ2-7	CASSEAPGLSYEQYF	TGTGCCAGCAGTGAAGCTCCGGGACTCTCCTACGAGCAGTACTTC
-	TRBD1	TRBV6-1	TRBJ1-1	CASRANRGWGTEAFF	TGTGCCAGCAGGGCAAACAGGGGCTGGGGAACTGAAGCTTTCTTT
-	TRBD2	TRBV30	TRBJ2-7	CAWRLAGGPYEQYF	TGTGCCTGGAGGCTAGCGGGAGGGCCCTACGAGCAGTACTTC
-	-	TRBV5-4	TRBJ2-7	CASSWDEKQYF	TGTGCCAGCAGCTGGGACGAAAAGCAGTACTTC
-	-	TRBV7-6	TRBJ2-6	CASAAGANVLTF	TGTGCCTCCGCAGCTGGGGCCAACGTCCTGACTTTC
-	TRBD2	TRBV6-1	TRBJ2-1	CASNSGRASEQFF	TGTGCCAGCAATAGCGGGAGGGCGAGTGAGCAGTTCTTC
-	-	TRBV19	TRBJ1-2	CASSIPGYGTYGYTF	TGTGCCAGTAGTATCCCAGGTTATGGGACCTATGGCTACACCTTC
-	-	TRBV10-2	TRBJ1-3	CASSESWTLSGNTIYF	TGCGCCAGCAGTGAGTCGTGGACCCTCTCTGGAAACACCATATATTTT
-	TRBD1	TRBV6-1	TRBJ1-3	CASSLDRGGNTIYF	TGTGCCAGCAGTTTAGACAGGGGTGGAAACACCATATATTTT
-	-	TRBV9	TRBJ2-1	CASSVGLEGGSYNEQFF	TGTGCCAGCAGCGTAGGGTTAGAGGGGGGCTCCTACAATGAGCAGTTCTTC
-	TRBD2	TRBV13	TRBJ2-7	CASSLGGLAGVYEQYF	TGTGCCAGCAGCTTAGGTGGTCTAGCGGGAGTTTACGAGCAGTACTTC
-	TRBD1	TRBV6-1	TRBJ1-5	CASSELALQGHQPQHF	TGTGCCAGCAGTGAGCTTGCTTTACAGGGGCACCAGCCCCAGCATTTT
-	-	TRBV28	TRBJ1-2	CASSLTGGYGYTF	TGTGCCAGCAGTCTCACGGGGGGGTATGGCTACACCTTC
-	TRBD2	TRBV5-1	TRBJ2-7	CASSLEASGYEQYF	TGCGCCAGCAGCTTGGAAGCTAGCGGGTACGAGCAGTACTTC
-	-	TRBV10-1	TRBJ2-7	CASSMTRKSYEQYF	TGCGCCAGCAGTATGACTAGGAAGTCCTACGAGCAGTACTTC
few	-	TRBV14	TRBJ1-5	CASSQGGNQPQHF	TGTGCCAGCAGCCAAGGAGGGAATCAGCCCCAGCATTTT
-	TRBD1	TRBV29-1	TRBJ1-1	CSVEGQADTEAFF	TGCAGCGTAGAGGGACAGGCGGACACTGAAGCTTTCTTT
-	TRBD2	TRBV11-2	TRBJ2-1	CASSLEAGEGNEQFF	TGTGCCAGCAGCTTAGAGGCGGGAGAGGGCAATGAGCAGTTCTTC
-	-	TRBV5-4	TRBJ2-7	CASSLAEFRPYEQYF	TGTGCCAGCAGCTTGGCCGAGTTCAGGCCGTACGAGCAGTACTTC
-	TRBD1	TRBV5-4	TRBJ2-6	CASSLGGQGRSGANVLTF	TGTGCCAGCAGCTTGGGTGGACAGGGGAGATCTGGGGCCAACGTCCTGACTTTC
-	TRBD2	TRBV2	TRBJ2-7	CASRGGAGGFEQYF	TGTGCCAGCAGGGGGGGAGCGGGAGGGTTCGAGCAGTACTTC
-	TRBD2	TRBV10-3	TRBJ2-1	CAISVAGLGSANEQFF	TGTGCCATCAGTGTAGCGGGATTAGGTTCCGCAAATGAGCAGTTCTTC
-	TRBD2	TRBV6-1	TRBJ2-7	CASSSAGGPSEQYF	TGTGCCAGCAGTTCAGCGGGAGGGCCTAGCGAGCAGTACTTC
once	TRBD1	TRBV6-1	TRBJ2-3	CASSRQGASTDTQYF	TGTGCCAGCAGCCGCCAGGGGGCGAGCACAGATACGCAGTATTTT
-	-	TRBV29-1	TRBJ2-7	CSVLVGTPSHEQYF	TGCAGCGTCCTCGTAGGGACCCCTTCCCACGAGCAGTACTTC
-	-	TRBV11-1	TRBJ2-1	CASSLVHGSSYNEQFF	TGTGCCAGCAGCTTAGTCCACGGTAGCTCCTACAATGAGCAGTTCTTC
-	-	TRBV7-2	TRBJ2-7	CASSFPGYEQYF	TGTGCCAGCAGCTTCCCCGGGTACGAGCAGTACTTC
-	TRBD2	TRBV7-9	TRBJ2-3	CASSLPGGAPQYF	TGTGCCAGCAGCTTGCCGGGGGGGGCGCCGCAGTATTTT
-	-	TRBV7-3	TRBJ2-5	CASSLGSGRETQYF	TGTGCCAGCAGCTTGGGTTCAGGGCGGGAGACCCAGTACTTC